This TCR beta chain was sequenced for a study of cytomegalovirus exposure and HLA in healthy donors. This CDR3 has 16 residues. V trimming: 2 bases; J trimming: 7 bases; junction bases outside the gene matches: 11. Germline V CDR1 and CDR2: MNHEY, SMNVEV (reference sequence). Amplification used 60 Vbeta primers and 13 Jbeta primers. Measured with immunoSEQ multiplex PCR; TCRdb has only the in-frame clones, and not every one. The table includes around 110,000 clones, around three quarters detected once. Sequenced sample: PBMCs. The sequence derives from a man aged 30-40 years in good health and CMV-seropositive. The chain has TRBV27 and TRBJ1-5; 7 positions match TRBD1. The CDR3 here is CASSLHPGRGVQPQHF. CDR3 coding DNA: TGTGCCAGCAGTTTACACCCGGGCAGGGGGGTCCAGCCCCAGCATTTT.